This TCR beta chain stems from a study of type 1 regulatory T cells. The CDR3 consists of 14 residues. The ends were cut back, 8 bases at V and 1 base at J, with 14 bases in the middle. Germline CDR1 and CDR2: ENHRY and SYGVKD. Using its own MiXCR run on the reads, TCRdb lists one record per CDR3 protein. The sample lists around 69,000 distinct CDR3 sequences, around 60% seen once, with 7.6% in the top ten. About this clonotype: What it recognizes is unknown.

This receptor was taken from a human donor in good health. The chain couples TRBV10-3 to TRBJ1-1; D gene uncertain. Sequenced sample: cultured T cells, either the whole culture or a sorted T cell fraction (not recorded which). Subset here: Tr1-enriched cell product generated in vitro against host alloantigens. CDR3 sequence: CAIWGGPGNTEAFF. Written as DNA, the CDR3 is TGTGCCATCTGGGGTGGTCCTGGGAACACTGAAGCTTTCTTT.